This T cell receptor beta chain was sequenced for a study of tumor and adjacent non-tumor tissue in lung cancer (dated by TCRdb to the late 2010s). Some background on the complete study: Patients with adenocarcinoma (around eleven), squamous cell carcinoma (2) and small cell lung cancer (1) were included in the cohort. Among the roughly 15 patients, ages ranged from about 30 to 80 years, approximately 10 were men and 5 were women, and disease was TNM stage I to III. TCRbeta CDR3 sequencing was performed on fewer than 35 paired specimens, with one tumor sample and one normal lung sample collected per patient. A total of roughly 130,000,000 productive TCRbeta reads were generated by sequencing, corresponding to an average of approximately 4.5 million reads per sample. Bulk TCRbeta repertoires were compared between lung tumor tissue and matched distant non-tumor lung tissue obtained from about 16 lung cancer patients.

Points the paper makes about the study in general: Younger patients had significantly higher TCR diversity, and higher tumor TCR diversity was associated with shorter overall and disease-free survival. Because peripheral blood was not sequenced, the blood TCRbeta repertoires of the lung cancer patients in the study went unexamined. Significantly higher TCR diversity (inverse Simpson) was observed in tumor tissue than in normal lung tissue (431.37 vs 166.20, P = 0.0075, Mann-Whitney U test). Neither the sequencing platform nor unique molecular identifiers are named or mentioned anywhere in the methods. The top 100 clones made up a significantly larger cumulative share of the repertoire in normal lung than in tumor tissue. Only approximately 14 patients were included in the cohort, and the need for larger samples and more detailed clinical data was noted by the authors.

Bulk unsorted tissue served as the source for RNA extraction, and RNA quality was assessed using a NanoDrop ND-1000 and an Agilent 2100. Newly diagnosed lung cancer patients without prior chemotherapy who had been admitted for thoracic surgery in China between August and November 2014 were enrolled as donors. Patients with previous radiotherapy or chemotherapy, or with another concurrent cancer, were excluded from the study. Surgical tissue pieces of roughly 1-2 cm3 were preserved in RNAlater solution and stored at -80 °C until use. Turning to this clonotype: The target of this receptor is not known. No qualities accompany the bases; no much larger clone lies one base away.

V trim: 10 bases; J trim: 4 bases; unmatched bases: 6. The germline V gene sets CDR1 to SGHAT and CDR2 to FQNNGV. The CDR3 numbers 12 residues from cysteine through phenylalanine. The DNA shown is the 36-base CDR3, in frame from base 1. Library preparation employed multiplex PCR. The instrument was an Illumina HiSeq 2500. TCRbeta libraries were constructed through three rounds of nested PCR with primers (Table S4) according to protocols modified from ARM-PCR. Before sequencing, PCR products of 200-500 bp were excised from the gel and purified with the QIAquick gel extraction kit. Processing in the source paper ran as follows. Trimmomatic was used to clean the reads, FLASH was used to merge the reads into complete CDR3 sequences, and MiTCR was used to assign the reads to V(D)J germline segments. Clonal diversity was computed as the inverse Simpson's index with VDJtools. In-frame sequences lacking a premature stop codon were counted as productive reads. The public sequencing data were trimmed at Q25 with fastp and processed into clonotypes with MiXCR by TCRdb, which kept only in-frame beta chains. Each entry is one CDR3 protein sequence, shown with its most common DNA and genes. The V and J calls reflect TCRdb's pipeline rather than the authors' work. This sample is represented by around 140,000 distinct CDR3 sequences; approximately 66% of them were singletons. The ten largest clones take up roughly 20% of the sample.

This receptor was identified in a man in his 60s with small cell lung cancer. The chain is encoded by TRBV11-2 joined to TRBJ2-5, with 7 junctional bases fitting TRBD2. The sequencing sample was made of lung tumor tissue. The DNA sequence reads TGTGCCATGAGCTTAGCGGGAGAGACCCAGTACTTC. Translated, this gives CAMSLAGETQYF.